This T cell receptor beta chain comes out of a study of T cell responses to AZD1222 COVID-19 vaccine. Libraries were prepared by immunoSEQ multiplex PCR; TCRdb keeps only in-frame clonotypes and omits some of them. The sample includes 130,000 to 150,000 clones, 90% to 95% seen only once; the top ten take 2.5% to 3%. The CDR3 covers 15 residues. The V gene lost 0 bases and the J gene lost 2 bases, with 9 bases spanning the gap. Germline CDR1 SNHLY, CDR2 FYNNEI. This clone was counted a single time. V and J are TRBV2 and TRBJ2-3; D gene uncertain. Specimen: peripheral blood, collected on day 0 of MenACWY control vaccination. This receptor was taken from an adult in good health. The CDR3 protein is CASSEARVSTDTQYF. CDR3 coding DNA: TGTGCCAGCAGTGAAGCCCGGGTTTCCACAGATACGCAGTATTTT.